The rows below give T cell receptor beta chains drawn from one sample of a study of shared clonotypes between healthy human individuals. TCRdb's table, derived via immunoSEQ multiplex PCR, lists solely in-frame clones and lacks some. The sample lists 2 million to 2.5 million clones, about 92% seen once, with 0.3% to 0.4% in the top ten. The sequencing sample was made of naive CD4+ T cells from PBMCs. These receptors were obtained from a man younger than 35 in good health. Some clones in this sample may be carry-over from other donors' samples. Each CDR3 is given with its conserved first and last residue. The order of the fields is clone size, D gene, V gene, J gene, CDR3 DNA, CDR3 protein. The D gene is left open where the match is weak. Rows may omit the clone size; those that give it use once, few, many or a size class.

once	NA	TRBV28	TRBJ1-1	TGTGCCAGCAACGAGGACGGGATGAACACTGAAGCTTTCTTT	CASNEDGMNTEAFF
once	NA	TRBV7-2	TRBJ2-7	TGTGCCAGCAGCTTAGCGTTGTTCTCTGGTGTCGAGCAGTACTTC	CASSLALFSGVEQYF
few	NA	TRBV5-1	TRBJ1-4	TGCGCCAGCAGCATTAGTCCCCGGAGGGAAGAAAAACTGTTTTTT	CASSISPRREEKLFF
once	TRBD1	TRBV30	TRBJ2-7	TGTGCCTGGAGTGACCTAGGGACAGCCGCTCCGAGGTTC	CAWSDLGTAAPRF
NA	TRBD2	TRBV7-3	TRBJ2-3	TGTGCCAGCAGCTTAAGCGCTAGCGGGAGGGCGGATACGCAGTATTTT	CASSLSASGRADTQYF
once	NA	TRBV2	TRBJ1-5	TGTGCCAGCAGTGAGCTTGGGGCGGGTAACAATCAGCCCCAGCATTTT	CASSELGAGNNQPQHF
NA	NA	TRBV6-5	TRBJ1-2	TGTGCCAGCAGTTACCGCAACAGGGAAAACTATGGCTACACCTTC	CASSYRNRENYGYTF
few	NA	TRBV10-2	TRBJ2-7	TGCGCCAGCAGTGAGGGGGCGGGTACTACCTACGAGCAGTACTTC	CASSEGAGTTYEQYF
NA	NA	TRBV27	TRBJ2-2	TGTGCCAGCAGTCCCAATAGGGGCACCGGGGAGCTGTTTTTT	CASSPNRGTGELFF
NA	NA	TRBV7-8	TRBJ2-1	TGTGCCAGCAGCCAAAGGACCGACAATGAGCAGTTCTTC	CASSQRTDNEQFF
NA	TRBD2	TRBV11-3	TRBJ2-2	TGTGCCAGCAGCTTGGGACTAGCGGGATCCACCGGGGAGCTGTTTTTT	CASSLGLAGSTGELFF
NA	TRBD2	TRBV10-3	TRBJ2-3	TGTGCCATTCGGGCGGGGGGTGAGGCAGATACGCAGTATTTT	CAIRAGGEADTQYF
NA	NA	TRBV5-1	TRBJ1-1	TGCGCCAGCAGCCCGGGTGGGAACACTGAAGCTTTCTTT	CASSPGGNTEAFF
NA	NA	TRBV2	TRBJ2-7	TGTGCCAGCAGACAGGGATCCTACGAGCAGTACTTC	CASRQGSYEQYF
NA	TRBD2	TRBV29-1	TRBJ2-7	TGCAGCGTTGAACCTTCCGGGAGGGCCTACGAGCAGTACTTC	CSVEPSGRAYEQYF
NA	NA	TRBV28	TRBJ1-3	TGTGCCAGGTCCTCCGGGACAAAGAAAGGGGTCGACTCTGGAAACACCATATATTTT	CARSSGTKKGVDSGNTIYF
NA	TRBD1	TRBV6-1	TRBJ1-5	TGTGCCATCCGGACAGGGGATCAGCCCCAGCATTTT	CAIRTGDQPQHF
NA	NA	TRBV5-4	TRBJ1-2	TGTGCCAGCAGCTCAAGCGGCTATGGCTACACCTTC	CASSSSGYGYTF
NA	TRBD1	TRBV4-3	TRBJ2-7	TGCGCCAGCAGCCAAGACGTTAGACAGGGTCCCTACGAGCAGTACTTC	CASSQDVRQGPYEQYF
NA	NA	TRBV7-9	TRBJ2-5	TGTGCCCTTACCAAGACCGAACTGGGGACCCAGTACTTC	CALTKTELGTQYF
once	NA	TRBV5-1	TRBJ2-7	TGCGCCAGCAGTCAAGGGGTCTCGGATATCTACGAGCAGTACTTC	CASSQGVSDIYEQYF
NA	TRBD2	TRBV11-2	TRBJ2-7	TGTGCCAGCAGCCCTGTAGCGGGAAGCTCCTACGAGCAGTACTTC	CASSPVAGSSYEQYF
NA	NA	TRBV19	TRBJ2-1	TGTGCCAGTAGTATAGTTTCCGATAGGGGGGGTGAGCAGTTCTTC	CASSIVSDRGGEQFF
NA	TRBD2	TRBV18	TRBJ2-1	TGTGCCAGCTCACCGACACTAGCGGGGAACAATGAGCAGTTCTTC	CASSPTLAGNNEQFF
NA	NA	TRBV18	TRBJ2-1	TGTGCCAGCACCACAACGGGCCATGAGCAGTTCTTC	CASTTTGHEQFF
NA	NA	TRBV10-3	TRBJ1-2	TGTGCCATCAGCGCCGACGGGACCTATGGCTACACCTTC	CAISADGTYGYTF
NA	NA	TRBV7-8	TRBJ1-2	TGTGCCAGCAGCCCCACCCACCCACTCTACGGGACTACCTGGGCCCCTGGCTACACCTTC	CASSPTHPLYGTTWAPGYTF
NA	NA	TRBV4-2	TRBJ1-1	TGTGCCAGCAGCCCGAAGGCGGGAGCCCACCCGCCTTTCTTT	CASSPKAGAHPPFF
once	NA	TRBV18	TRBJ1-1	TGTGCCAGCTCAGTCGGTTTGGACACTGAAGCTTTCTTT	CASSVGLDTEAFF
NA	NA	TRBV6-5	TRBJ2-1	TGTGCCAGCAGTTCAGTGCCCCGGTCGGATGAGCAGTTCTTC	CASSSVPRSDEQFF
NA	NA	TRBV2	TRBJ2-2	TGTGCCAGCATGGGGACGTTGAACACCGGGGAGCTGTTTTTT	CASMGTLNTGELFF
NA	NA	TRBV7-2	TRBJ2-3	TGTGCCAGCAGCTTAGGGGCTTTCCGAGATACGCAGTATTTT	CASSLGAFRDTQYF
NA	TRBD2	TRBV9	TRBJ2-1	TGTGCCAGCAGCGTTGGGACTAGCGGACACAATGAGCAGTTCTTC	CASSVGTSGHNEQFF
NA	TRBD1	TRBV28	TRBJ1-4	TGTGCCAGCAGTCCGGGACAGCATGAAAAACTGTTTTTT	CASSPGQHEKLFF
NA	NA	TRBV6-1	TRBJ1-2	TGTGCCAGCAGTGTCGGGGGGGGGCCCCGGAAGGATGGCTACACCTTC	CASSVGGGPRKDGYTF
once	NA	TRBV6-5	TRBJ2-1	TGTGCCAGCAGTTACTCGAGTGGGACCTTCGGCAATGAGCAGTTCTTC	CASSYSSGTFGNEQFF
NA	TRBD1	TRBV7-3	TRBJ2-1	TGTGCCAGCAGCCGCGGACAGGGGGCCTACAATGAGCAGTTCTTC	CASSRGQGAYNEQFF
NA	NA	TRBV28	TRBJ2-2	TGTGCCAGCAGTCCCCGTAACACCGGGGAGCTGTTTTTT	CASSPRNTGELFF
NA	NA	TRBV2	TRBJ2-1	TGTGCCAGCAAATGGGAGCTTCTAGTGAACGAGCAGTTCTTC	CASKWELLVNEQFF